This T cell receptor beta chain was sequenced in a study of beta chain features in type 1 diabetes. Study as a whole: Comparable age, gender and cell yields were observed in patients relative to healthy donors. Findings of the study overall: Type 1 diabetes patients had TCRB CDR3s that were shorter (moderately but significantly so) in all four CD4+ subsets.

Germline CDR1 KGHSH, CDR2 LQKENI. The CDR3 is 13 residues long. V lost 3 bases and J 3 bases, leaving 8 bases between the germline ends. To note about this clone: What it binds is not known.

Purity above 98% was achieved in all sorted populations. Investigators reverse transcribed all isolated RNA, so they sequenced expressed TCRB transcripts. About 3.5 million reads, on average, came from each naive, central memory and regulatory T cell sample. TCRdb keeps only in-frame clones here, not all; method: immunoSEQ multiplex PCR. Here the sample spans 25,000 to 30,000 clones, 65% being singletons. The chain uses TRBV18 and TRBJ1-2; possibly TRBD1 for D (5 bases). This TCR came from a woman aged 25 to 45 with type 1 diabetes. The specimen was Tregs from blood. CDR3 DNA: TGTGCCAGCTCACCCGGGGGTGACTATGGCTACACCTTC. Its translation: CASSPGGDYGYTF.